The clone carrying this T cell receptor (beta chain) was seen a few times. This specimen comes from a study of blood T cell repertoires in COVID-19. Across the study: Material from acute and convalescent COVID-19 was sourced from the United States, Italy and Spain.

In the source study's methods: Using reference gene primer amplification, nucleated cell counts were estimated. Only in-frame clones appear in the TCRdb table, and some are missing; sequencing was by immunoSEQ multiplex PCR. V, J and clone size were drawn from that table, and D and trimming were deduced from the DNA. Of a few hundred thousand clones in the sample, 90% were seen once. Those enrolled, adults aged roughly 18 to 89 years, came from around 25 US areas. Participants reported their clinical history, and cohort assignment relied on those reports. Specimen: PBMCs or T cells enriched from blood (not recorded which). The TCR originated in a young woman with acute COVID-19.

CDR3 amino acids: CASSLMAAGRGATGELFF. In DNA form, the CDR3 reads TGTGCCAGCAGCTTAATGGCGGCGGGCAGGGGAGCCACCGGGGAGCTGTTTTTT. The rearrangement joins TRBV7-3 to TRBJ2-2; TRBD1 might be the D (6 bases). The V end was cut by 1 base, the J end by 4 bases, with 19 bases between. The CDR3 is made up of 18 amino acids. CDR1 is SGHTA and CDR2 is FQGTGA in the germline V gene.